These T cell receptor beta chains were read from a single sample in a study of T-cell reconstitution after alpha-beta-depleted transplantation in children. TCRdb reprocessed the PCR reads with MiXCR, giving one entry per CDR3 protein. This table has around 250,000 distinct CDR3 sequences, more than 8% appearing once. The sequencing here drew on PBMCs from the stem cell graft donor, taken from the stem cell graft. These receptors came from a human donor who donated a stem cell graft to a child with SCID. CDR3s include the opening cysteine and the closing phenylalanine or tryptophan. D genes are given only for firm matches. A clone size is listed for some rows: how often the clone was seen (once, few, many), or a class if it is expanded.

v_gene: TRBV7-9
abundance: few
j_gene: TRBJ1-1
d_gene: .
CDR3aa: CASTNGGSENTEAFF
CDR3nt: TGTGCCAGCACCAACGGTGGGAGTGAGAACACTGAAGCTTTCTTT

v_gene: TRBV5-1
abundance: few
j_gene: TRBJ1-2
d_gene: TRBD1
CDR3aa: CASSGTGDGYTF
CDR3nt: TGCGCCAGCAGCGGGACAGGGGATGGCTACACCTTC

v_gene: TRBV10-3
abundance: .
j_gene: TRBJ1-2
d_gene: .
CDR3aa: CAMGPGRDYGYTF
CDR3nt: TGTGCCATGGGCCCTGGGCGGGACTATGGCTACACCTTC

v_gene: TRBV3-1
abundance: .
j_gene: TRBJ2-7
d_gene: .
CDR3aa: CASSQMGDLRYEQYF
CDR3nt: TGTGCCAGCAGCCAAATGGGGGACCTGCGGTACGAGCAGTACTTC

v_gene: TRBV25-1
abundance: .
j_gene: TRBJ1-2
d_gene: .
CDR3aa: CASSEAPGGNYGYTF
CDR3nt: TGTGCCAGCAGTGAAGCCCCCGGGGGCAACTATGGCTACACCTTC

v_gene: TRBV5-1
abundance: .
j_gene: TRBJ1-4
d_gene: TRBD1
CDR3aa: CASSSGTGPEKLFF
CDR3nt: TGCGCCAGCAGCTCCGGGACAGGGCCTGAAAAACTGTTTTTT

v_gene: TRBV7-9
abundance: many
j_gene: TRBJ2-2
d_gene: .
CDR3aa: CASSRAGELFF
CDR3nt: TGTGCCAGCAGCCGGGCCGGGGAGCTGTTTTTT

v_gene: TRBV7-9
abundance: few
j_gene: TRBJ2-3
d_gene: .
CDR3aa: CASSLPLSSTDTQYF
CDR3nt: TGTGCCAGCAGCTTACCCCTATCTAGCACAGATACGCAGTATTTT

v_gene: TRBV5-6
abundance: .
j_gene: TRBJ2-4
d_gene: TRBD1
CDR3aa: CASSFGQGAAKNIQYF
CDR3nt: TGTGCCAGCAGCTTTGGACAGGGGGCGGCCAAAAACATTCAGTACTTC

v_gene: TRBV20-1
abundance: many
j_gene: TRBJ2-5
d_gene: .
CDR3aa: CSASLISGTQYF
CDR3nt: TGCAGTGCTAGTTTGATAAGTGGGACCCAGTACTTC

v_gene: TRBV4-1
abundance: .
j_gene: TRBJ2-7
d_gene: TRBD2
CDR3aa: CASSQTSGAWGQYF
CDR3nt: TGCGCCAGCAGCCAAACTAGCGGGGCCTGGGGGCAGTACTTC

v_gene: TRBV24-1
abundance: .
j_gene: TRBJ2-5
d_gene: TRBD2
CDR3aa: CATSDPLGGETQYF
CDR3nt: TGTGCCACCAGTGACCCCCTGGGGGGGGAGACCCAGTACTTC

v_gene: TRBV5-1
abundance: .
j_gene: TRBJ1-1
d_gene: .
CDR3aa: CASSPSAGANTEAFF
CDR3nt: TGCGCCAGCAGCCCCTCGGCAGGGGCTAACACTGAAGCTTTCTTT

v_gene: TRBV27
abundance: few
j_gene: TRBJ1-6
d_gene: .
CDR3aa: CASRLGDLDNSPLHF
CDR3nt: TGTGCCAGCAGACTGGGAGATCTGGATAATTCACCCCTCCACTTT

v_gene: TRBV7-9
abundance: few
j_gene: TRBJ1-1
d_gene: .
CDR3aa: CASSHQGSEAFF
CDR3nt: TGTGCCAGCAGCCACCAGGGGTCTGAAGCTTTCTTT

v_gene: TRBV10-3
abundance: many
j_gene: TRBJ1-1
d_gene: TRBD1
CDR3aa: CAISAGGRNTEAFF
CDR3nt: TGTGCCATCAGTGCAGGGGGCCGGAACACTGAAGCTTTCTTT

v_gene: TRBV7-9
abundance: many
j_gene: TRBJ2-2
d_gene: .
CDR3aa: CASSSATTTPNTGELFF
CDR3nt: TGTGCCAGCAGCTCGGCTACAACTACACCTAACACCGGGGAGCTGTTTTTT

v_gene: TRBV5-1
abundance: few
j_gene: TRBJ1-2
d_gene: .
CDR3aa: CASSLSTGSGYTF
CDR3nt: TGCGCCAGCAGCTTGAGTACCGGGAGTGGCTACACCTTC

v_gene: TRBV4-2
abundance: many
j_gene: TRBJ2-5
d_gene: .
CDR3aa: CASSKLVLETQYF
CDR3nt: TGTGCCAGCAGCAAACTAGTTCTGGAGACCCAGTACTTC

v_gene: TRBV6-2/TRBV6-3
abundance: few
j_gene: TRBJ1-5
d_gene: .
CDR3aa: CASSTGGGQPQHF
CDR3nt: TGTGCCAGCAGCACCGGGGGTGGGCAGCCCCAGCATTTT

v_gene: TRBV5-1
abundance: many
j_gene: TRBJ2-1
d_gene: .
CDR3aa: CASSFTSHSSYNEQFF
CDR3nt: TGCGCCAGCAGCTTTACTAGCCACAGCTCCTACAATGAGCAGTTCTTC

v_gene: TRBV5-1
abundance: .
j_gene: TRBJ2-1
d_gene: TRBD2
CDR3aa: CASSLVLAGGDNEQFF
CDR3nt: TGCGCCAGCAGCTTGGTTCTCGCGGGGGGAGACAATGAGCAGTTCTTC

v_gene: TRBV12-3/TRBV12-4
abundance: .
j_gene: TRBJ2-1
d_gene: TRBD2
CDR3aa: CASSRSGGVLDNEQFF
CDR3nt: TGTGCCAGCAGTCGAAGCGGGGGGGTGCTCGACAATGAGCAGTTCTTC